Shown below are 29 T cell receptor beta chains from a single sample sequenced in a study of cytomegalovirus exposure and HLA in healthy donors. Researchers ran the PCR with 60 Vbeta and 13 Jbeta primers. Measured with immunoSEQ multiplex PCR; TCRdb has only the in-frame clones, and not every one. The profile shows about 150,000 clones, approximately 80% of them singletons. Sequenced material: PBMCs. The receptors originated from a boy aged 2 to 10 in good health and CMV-seronegative.

The V gene is TRBV5-1, the J gene TRBJ1-5; TRBD1 matches at 9 bases. Per germline, CDR1 SGHRS and CDR2 YFSETQ. Trimming removed 4 bases from V and 7 bases from J; junction bases left unmatched: 9. The CDR3 contains 15 residues. CDR3 residues: CASSPGDRDYQPQHF. CDR3 sequence (DNA): TGCGCCAGCAGCCCGGGGGACAGGGACTACCAGCCCCAGCATTTT.

The genes are TRBV28 and TRBJ1-2; no clear D gene. Germline V gene sequence: CDR1 MDHEN, CDR2 SYDVKM. V shed 7 bases and J shed 0 bases, with 21 bases lying between them. This CDR3 has 17 residues. As DNA, the CDR3 is TGTGCCAGCATAGCAGGAGGAAGACGGCTCGCTAACTATGGCTACACCTTC. Protein product: CASIAGGRRLANYGYTF.

This chain uses TRBV7-9 with TRBJ1-5, with 10 bases that match TRBD1. Trimming removed 5 bases from V and 7 bases from J; junction bases left unmatched: 14. The CDR3 extends over 17 amino acids. CDR1 SEHNR and CDR2 FQNEAQ come from the germline V gene (reference sequence). Here the CDR3 DNA reads TGTGCCAGCAGCCCGAGCCTACCGGGACAGGGGACCCAGCCCCAGCATTTT. Protein sequence: CASSPSLPGQGTQPQHF.

This sequence joins TRBV29-1 and TRBJ2-5; D not certain. The DNA end is more similar to TRBJ2-7, so the J call may be wrong. CDR3 length: 13 amino acids. Per germline, CDR1 SQVTM and CDR2 ANQGSEA. CDR3 residues: CSVENAIDYEQYF. Here the CDR3 DNA reads TGCAGCGTTGAAAACGCCATTGACTACGAGCAGTACTTC.

The chain links TRBV27 to TRBJ2-2, with 10 nucleotides matching TRBD2. V gave up 10 bases and J gave up 7 bases; unmatched junction bases: 12. Germline V CDR1 and CDR2: MNHEY, SMNVEV (reference sequence). This CDR3 comprises 15 residues. CDR3 nucleotides: TGTGCCACCGGTTCTAGCGGGAGTGTGATCGGGGAGCTGTTTTTT. Encoded protein: CATGSSGSVIGELFF.

This sequence joins TRBV6-4 and TRBJ1-3; 7 positions agree with TRBD1. The CDR3 has 14 amino acids. Per the germline V gene, CDR1 is MRHNA and CDR2 is SNTAGT. The V and J ends lost 6 bases and 7 bases, in that order; junction bases with no gene match: 9. The CDR3, as DNA: TGTGCCAGCAGAACCAGGGGGACTTGGAACACCATATATTTT. It translates to CASRTRGTWNTIYF.

The chain is built from TRBV7-2 and TRBJ2-7; 7 bases are shared with TRBD1. Per the germline V gene, CDR1 is SGHTA and CDR2 is FQGNSA. Germline trimming cut 3 bases from V and 4 bases from J; bases unmatched to any gene: 12. There are 16 residues in the CDR3. The CDR3 region is CASSLATGWGQYEQYF. CDR3 DNA sequence: TGTGCCAGCAGCTTGGCCACAGGGTGGGGACAGTACGAGCAGTACTTC.

DNA of the CDR3: TGTGCCAGCTCACCGCGCGGCGGGAGGGCTTTGTACGAGCAGTACTTC. It yields the protein CASSPRGGRALYEQYF. The chain carries TRBV18 and TRBJ2-7, with 9 positions matching TRBD2. Germline CDR1 KGHSH, CDR2 LQKENI. Trimming cost V 3 bases and J 4 bases; bases outside gene matches: 10. The CDR3 has 16 residues.

V and J are TRBV5-6 and TRBJ2-3; 10 bases are a match to TRBD2. J lost 1 base, V lost 3 bases, and 5 bases had no gene match. The CDR3 spans 16 residues. Germline CDR1 and CDR2: SGHDT and YYEEEE. The CDR3 DNA follows: TGTGCCAGCAGCTCGTCCGGACTAGCGGGCACAGATACGCAGTATTTT. It specifies CASSSSGLAGTDTQYF.

J is TRBJ2-5 and V is TRBV10-2, with a possible D match to TRBD1 (6 bases). V shed 8 bases and J shed 1 base, with 17 bases lying between them. There are 15 residues in the CDR3. Germline V gives CDR1 WSHSY, CDR2 SAAADI. The DNA of the CDR3 is TGCGCCAGCGGCAAACCGACAGGTTTCCAAGAGACCCAGTACTTC. Residues: CASGKPTGFQETQYF.

The chain combines TRBV28 with TRBJ1-5; possibly TRBD1 for D (6 bases). This CDR3 spans 14 amino acids. Germline V gene sequence: CDR1 MDHEN, CDR2 SYDVKM. Between the trimmed V and J ends, which lost 7 bases and 4 bases, there was a span of 14 bases. The CDR3 loop reads CASNARTENQPQHF. The CDR3 nucleotides are TGTGCCAGCAATGCCAGGACAGAGAATCAGCCCCAGCATTTT.

V is TRBV5-4 and J is TRBJ2-2, with 9 bases lining up with TRBD1. CDR1 and CDR2 (germline): SGHNT, YYREEE (reference sequence). CDR3 length equals 16 residues. The V segment lost 3 bases and the J segment 2 bases; nucleotides outside the gene matches: 5. The CDR3 region has the DNA TGTGCCAGCAGCTCGCGGACAGGGGTCAACACCGGGGAGCTGTTTTTT. This sequence encodes CASSSRTGVNTGELFF.

This rearrangement joins TRBV5-1 to TRBJ1-1, with TRBD1 matching 7 bases. Germline V CDR1 and CDR2: SGHRS, YFSETQ. With V trimmed by 4 bases and J by 4 bases, 16 bases remained unmatched. This CDR3 spans 17 amino acids. The CDR3 nucleotides are TGCGCCAGCAGCCCGACGAGAGTTGACAGGGTGGGCACTGAAGCTTTCTTT. As protein: CASSPTRVDRVGTEAFF.

V gene TRBV6-1 combines with J gene TRBJ2-5; perhaps TRBD2 as D (6 bases). The germline CDR1 and CDR2 sequences are MNHNS and SASEGT. The CDR3 spans 15 residues. Trimming stripped 3 bases from V and 0 bases from J, with 11 bases between. CDR3 DNA sequence: TGTGCCAGCAGTGAGACTAGGGGCTACCAAGAGACCCAGTACTTC. It yields the protein CASSETRGYQETQYF.

The chain uses TRBV6-1 and TRBJ2-7; TRBD1 agrees at 7 bases. V was pared by 5 bases and J by 3 bases, with 7 bases of the junction left unmatched. Germline V CDR1 and CDR2: MNHNS, SASEGT. This CDR3 contains 14 residues. The CDR3 nucleotides are TGTGCCAGCAGTAAAGGGGGCGCAGGCTACGAGCAGTACTTC. Protein sequence: CASSKGGAGYEQYF.

This rearrangement joins TRBV6-6 to TRBJ1-3; 9 nucleotides agree with TRBD1. With V trimmed by 7 bases and J by 2 bases, 6 bases remained unmatched. Germline assignment: CDR1 MNHNY and CDR2 SVGAGI (reference sequence). The CDR3 is made up of 15 amino acids. The DNA for the CDR3 is TGTGCCAGCATTCCCCGGGACAGGGCTGGAAACACCATATATTTT. Translating it yields CASIPRDRAGNTIYF.

CDR3 nucleotides: TGCGCCAGCAGCTTCTTTGCTGGCGGGGGGGCCTCTGGGGCCAACGTCCTGACTTTC. Translated, it gives CASSFFAGGGASGANVLTF. The chain is built from TRBV5-1 and TRBJ2-6, with TRBD2 matching 9 bases. This CDR3 is built from 19 residues. CDR1 is SGHRS and CDR2 is YFSETQ in the germline V gene. J gave up 0 bases and V 2 bases, and 9 bases lay outside the gene matches.

This chain uses TRBV5-4 with TRBJ1-2; 7 positions match TRBD1. The CDR3 consists of 14 residues. With V trimmed by 5 bases and J by 4 bases, 8 bases remained unmatched. Germline lookup yields CDR1 SGHNT and CDR2 YYREEE (reference sequence). The DNA for the CDR3 is TGTGCCAGCAGTGGGACAGAAGTAACCTATGGCTACACCTTC. Protein: CASSGTEVTYGYTF. Complete variable domain (other parts from reference TRBV5-4 and TRBJ1-2): ETGVTQSPTHLIKTRGQQVTLRCSSQSGHNTVSWYQQALGQGPQFIFQYYREEENGRGNFPPRFSGLQFPNYSSELNVNALELDDSALYLCASSGTEVTYGYTFGSGTRLTVV.

This CDR3 is CASSLARDRRRSPLHF. Here the CDR3 DNA reads TGTGCCAGCAGCTTAGCCCGGGACAGAAGACGTTCACCCCTCCACTTT. The genes are TRBV7-8 and TRBJ1-6, with 7 bases aligning to TRBD1. Germline CDR1 and CDR2: SGHVS and FQNEAQ. The CDR3 covers 16 residues. The V and J ends lost 0 bases and 9 bases, in that order; junction bases with no gene match: 8. The variable domain in full, completed from reference TRBV7-8 and TRBJ1-6, reads GAGVSQSPRYKVAKRGQDVALRCDPISGHVSLFWYQQALGQGPEFLTYFQNEAQLDKSGLPSDRFFAERPEGSVSTLKIQRTQQEDSAVYLCASSLARDRRRSPLHFGNGTRLTVT.

In its sample, this clone was seen once. V gene TRBV6-1 combines with J gene TRBJ1-5, with D tentatively TRBD1 (5 bases). V dropped 8 bases and J dropped 2 bases, with 16 bases sitting between them. This CDR3 contains 15 residues. In germline, CDR1 is MNHNS, CDR2 SASEGT. The CDR3 nucleotides read TGTGCCAGCCAGAGTGGGACTTGGGGCAATCAGCCCCAGCATTTT. Protein product: CASQSGTWGNQPQHF.

A few counts support this clone. The V and J genes are TRBV6-5 and TRBJ1-2; TRBD1 aligns across 7 bases. Losses at the gene ends were 4 bases for V and 5 bases for J; bases not matched to a gene: 10. CDR3 length: 15 residues. Germline V CDR1 and CDR2: MNHEY, SVGAGI. The CDR3 protein is CASSLAGTDHYGYTF. The CDR3 DNA reads TGTGCCAGCAGTTTGGCCGGGACAGACCATTATGGCTACACCTTC.

This clone was detected a few times. A read error may account for a junction end that differs from germline. The V call is TRBV2, the J call TRBJ2-7; 7 nucleotides agree with TRBD1. CDR3 length: 13 amino acids. The germline gives CDR1 SNHLY, CDR2 FYNNEI. The CDR3 sequence is CASSEARQGYFHF. CDR3 in DNA: TGTGCCAGCAGTGAAGCGCGACAGGGTTATTTTCACTTC.

The V gene is TRBV5-1, the J gene TRBJ1-4, with a weak D call TRBD1 (6 bases). V lost 4 bases to trimming and J lost 0 bases, with 16 bases between them. Germline V gene sequence: CDR1 SGHRS, CDR2 YFSETQ. The CDR3 spans 17 residues. The CDR3 here is CASSRRGRPTTNEKLFF. CDR3 DNA: TGCGCCAGCAGCCGCAGGGGACGGCCCACAACTAATGAAAAACTGTTTTTT.

The sample holds a few counts of this clone. The J gene is TRBJ1-1, the V gene TRBV4-2, with a tentative D call TRBD1 (5 bases). Germline loops: CDR1 LGHNA, CDR2 YNFKEQ. Trimming removed 0 bases from V and 5 bases from J, with 16 bases in between. This CDR3 is 16 amino acids long. The CDR3 here is CASSQEAGRGSTEAFF. The CDR3 DNA reads TGTGCCAGCAGCCAAGAAGCCGGCCGGGGGTCGACTGAAGCTTTCTTT.

The V gene is TRBV28, the J gene TRBJ2-7; tentatively, D is TRBD2 (6 bases). The germline V gene encodes CDR1 MDHEN and CDR2 SYDVKM. This CDR3 is 14 amino acids long. V shed 7 bases and J shed 2 bases, with 15 bases lying between them. CDR3 coding DNA: TGTGCCAGCAAGGAGGGAACCACCCCCTACGAGCAGTACTTC. Translating gives CASKEGTTPYEQYF.

The chain has TRBV7-9 and TRBJ1-2; TRBD1 is a possible D gene (5 bases). V was pared by 2 bases and J by 2 bases, with 9 bases between. The germline CDR1 and CDR2 sequences are SEHNR and FQNEAQ (reference sequence). CDR3 length: 14 amino acids. The CDR3 loop reads CASSLSQGNYGYTF. CDR3 bases: TGTGCCAGCAGCTTATCTCAGGGAAACTATGGCTACACCTTC.

This chain links TRBV28 with TRBJ2-2; D remains ambiguous. This CDR3 has 19 residues. Germline V gene lookup returns CDR1 MDHEN and CDR2 SYDVKM. Deletions cut 3 bases from V and 2 bases from J, with 22 bases between. This chain's CDR3 is CASSFSLAERNRNTGELFF. CDR3 DNA: TGTGCCAGCAGTTTTAGCTTGGCGGAAAGGAATCGAAACACCGGGGAGCTGTTTTTT.

The chain couples TRBV4-2 to TRBJ2-1; the match to TRBD2 covers 11 bases. The junction had 15 bases not matched to a gene; V was cut back by 0 bases and J by 14 bases. This CDR3 contains 17 residues. CDR1 and CDR2 from the germline V gene are LGHNA and YNFKEQ. The CDR3 sequence: CASSQDRASGRTRGEFF. The CDR3 nucleotides are TGTGCCAGCAGCCAAGATCGAGCTAGCGGGAGGACGAGGGGGGAGTTCTTC.

The chain links TRBV4-1 to TRBJ2-1, with D possibly TRBD2 on 5 matching bases. The CDR3 extends over 16 amino acids. Looked up from germline, CDR1 is MGHRA and CDR2 is YSYEKL. V was trimmed by 2 bases and J by 4 bases, leaving 15 bases between them. CDR3 bases: TGCGCCAGCAGCCAATTTCCCCGCCAGCGGTACAATGAGCAGTTCTTC. This gives the protein CASSQFPRQRYNEQFF.